This T cell receptor (beta chain) is from a study of T-cell reconstitution after alpha-beta-depleted transplantation in children. The TCRbeta library incorporated unique molecular identifiers. TCRdb re-analysed the PCR reads in MiXCR, keeping a single row per CDR3 protein. This table holds roughly 350,000 distinct CDR3 sequences, about 16% found once. Germline CDR1 KGHSH, CDR2 LQKENI. The J segment lost 0 bases and the V segment lost 5 bases, leaving 12 bases of the junction unmatched. The CDR3 is 19 residues long. The material sequenced was PBMCs, mostly from graft donor cells, taken 360 days after TCRalphabeta/CD19-depleted stem cell transplant. This receptor was identified in a male patient aged 2 to 9 who had a stem cell transplant for acute lymphoblastic leukemia, so the T cells may come from the graft donor. The V gene is TRBV18, the J gene TRBJ1-5; 11 bases match TRBD1. The CDR3 DNA follows: TGTGCCAGCTCAGTAACCGGGACAGGGGGGGCCTATAGCAATCAGCCCCAGCATTTT. This encodes CASSVTGTGGAYSNQPQHF.